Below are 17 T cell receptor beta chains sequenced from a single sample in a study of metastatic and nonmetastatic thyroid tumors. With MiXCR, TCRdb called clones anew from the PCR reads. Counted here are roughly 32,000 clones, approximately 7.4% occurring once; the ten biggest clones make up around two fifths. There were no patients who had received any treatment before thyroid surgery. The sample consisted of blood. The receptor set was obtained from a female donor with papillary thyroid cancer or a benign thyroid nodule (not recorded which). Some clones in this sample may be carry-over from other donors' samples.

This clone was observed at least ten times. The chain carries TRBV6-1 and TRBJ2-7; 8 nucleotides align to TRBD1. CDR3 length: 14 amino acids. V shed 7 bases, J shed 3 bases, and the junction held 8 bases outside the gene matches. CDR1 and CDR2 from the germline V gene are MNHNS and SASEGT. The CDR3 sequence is CASTGGQGFYEQYF. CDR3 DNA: TGTGCCAGCACCGGCGGACAGGGATTCTACGAGCAGTACTTC.

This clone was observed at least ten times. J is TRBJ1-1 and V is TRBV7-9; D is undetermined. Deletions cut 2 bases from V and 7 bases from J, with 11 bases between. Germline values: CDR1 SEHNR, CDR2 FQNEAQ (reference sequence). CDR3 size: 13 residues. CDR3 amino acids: CASSLYQADEAFF. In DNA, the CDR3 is TGTGCCAGCAGCTTATACCAGGCAGATGAAGCTTTCTTT.

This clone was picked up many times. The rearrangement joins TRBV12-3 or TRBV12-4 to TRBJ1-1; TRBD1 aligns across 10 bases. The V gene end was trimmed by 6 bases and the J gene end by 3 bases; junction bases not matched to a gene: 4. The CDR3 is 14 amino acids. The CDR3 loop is CASRGQGVDTEAFF. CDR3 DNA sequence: TGTGCCAGCAGAGGACAGGGGGTAGACACTGAAGCTTTCTTT.

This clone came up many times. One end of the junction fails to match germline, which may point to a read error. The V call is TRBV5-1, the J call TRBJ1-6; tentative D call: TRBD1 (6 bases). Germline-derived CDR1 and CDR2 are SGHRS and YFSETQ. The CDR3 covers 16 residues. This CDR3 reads CASSFSWDTYNSPLHF. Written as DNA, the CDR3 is TGCGCCAGCAGCTTTAGTTGGGACACCTACAATTCACCCCTCCACTTT.

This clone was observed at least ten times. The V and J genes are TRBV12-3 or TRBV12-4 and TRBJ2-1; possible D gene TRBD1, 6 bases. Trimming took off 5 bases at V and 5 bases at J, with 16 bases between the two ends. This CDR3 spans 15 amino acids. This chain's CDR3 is CASSPTAYRDNEQFF. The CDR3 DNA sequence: TGTGCCAGCAGTCCGACTGCTTACAGGGACAATGAGCAGTTCTTC.

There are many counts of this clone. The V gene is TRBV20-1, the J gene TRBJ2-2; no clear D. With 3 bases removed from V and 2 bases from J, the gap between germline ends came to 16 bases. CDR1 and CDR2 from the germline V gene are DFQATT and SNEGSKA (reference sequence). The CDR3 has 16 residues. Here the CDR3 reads CSARSSITPNTGELFF. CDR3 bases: TGCAGTGCTAGGAGCTCAATTACCCCCAACACCGGGGAGCTGTTTTTT.

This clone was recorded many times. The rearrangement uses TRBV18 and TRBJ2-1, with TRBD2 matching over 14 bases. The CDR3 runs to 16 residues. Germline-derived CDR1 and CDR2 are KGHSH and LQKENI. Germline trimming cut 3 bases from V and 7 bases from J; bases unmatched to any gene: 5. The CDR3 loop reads CASSPPGLAGANEQFF. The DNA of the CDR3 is TGTGCCAGCTCACCCCCGGGACTAGCGGGAGCAAATGAGCAGTTCTTC.

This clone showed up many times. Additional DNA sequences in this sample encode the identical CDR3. In DNA form, the CDR3 reads TGCAGTGCTAGATCCTGGACTAGCGGACGCACAGATACGCAGTATTTT. Encoded protein: CSARSWTSGRTDTQYF. V gene TRBV20-1 combines with J gene TRBJ2-3; 10 positions agree with TRBD2. The CDR3 has 16 amino acids. Germline CDR1 and CDR2: DFQATT and SNEGSKA (reference sequence). With V trimmed by 2 bases and J by 1 base, 6 bases remained unmatched.

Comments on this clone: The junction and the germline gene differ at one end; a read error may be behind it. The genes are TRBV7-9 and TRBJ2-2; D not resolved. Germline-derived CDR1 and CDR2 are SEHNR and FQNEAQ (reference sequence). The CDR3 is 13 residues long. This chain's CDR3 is CANSLSAAGELFF. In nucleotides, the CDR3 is TGTGCCAACAGCTTAAGCGCCGCCGGGGAGCTGTTTTTT.

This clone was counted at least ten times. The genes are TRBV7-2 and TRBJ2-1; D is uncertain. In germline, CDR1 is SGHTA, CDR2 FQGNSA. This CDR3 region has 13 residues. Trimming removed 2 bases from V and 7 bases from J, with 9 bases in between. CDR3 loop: CASSLFEANEQFF. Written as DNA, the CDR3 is TGTGCCAGCAGCTTATTCGAGGCTAATGAGCAGTTCTTC. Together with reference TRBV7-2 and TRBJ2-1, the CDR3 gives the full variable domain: GAGVSQSPSNKVTEKGKDVELRCDPISGHTALYWYRQSLGQGLEFLIYFQGNSAPDKSGLPSDRFSAERTGGSVSTLTIQRTQQEDSAVYLCASSLFEANEQFFGPGTRLTVL.

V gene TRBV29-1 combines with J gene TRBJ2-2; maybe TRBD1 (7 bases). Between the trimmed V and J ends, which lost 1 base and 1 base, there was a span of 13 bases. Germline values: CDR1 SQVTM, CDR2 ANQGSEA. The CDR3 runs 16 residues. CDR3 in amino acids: CSVEGGTERNTGELFF. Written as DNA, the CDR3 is TGCAGCGTTGAAGGCGGGACAGAAAGGAACACCGGGGAGCTGTTTTTT.

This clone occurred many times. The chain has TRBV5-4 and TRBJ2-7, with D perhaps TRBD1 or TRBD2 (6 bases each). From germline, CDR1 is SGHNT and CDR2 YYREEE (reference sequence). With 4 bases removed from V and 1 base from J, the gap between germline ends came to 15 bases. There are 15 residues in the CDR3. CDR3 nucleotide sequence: TGTGCCAGCAGCCCAGGAGGGGGACGATCCTACGAGCAGTACTTC. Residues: CASSPGGGRSYEQYF.

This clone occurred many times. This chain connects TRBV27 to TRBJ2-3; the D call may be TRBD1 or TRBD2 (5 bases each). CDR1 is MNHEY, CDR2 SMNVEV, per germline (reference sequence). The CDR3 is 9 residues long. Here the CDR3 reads CAPGPTQYF. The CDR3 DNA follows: TGTGCACCGGGGCCTACGCAGTATTTT.

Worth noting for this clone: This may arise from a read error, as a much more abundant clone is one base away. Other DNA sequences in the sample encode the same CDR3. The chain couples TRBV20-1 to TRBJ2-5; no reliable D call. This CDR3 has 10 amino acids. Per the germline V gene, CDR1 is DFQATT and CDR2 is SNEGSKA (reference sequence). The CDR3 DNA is TGTAGTGCTAGGTGTCAGACCCAGTACTTC. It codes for CSARCQTQYF.

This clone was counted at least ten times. The CDR3 region is CASSLSRGDEYEQYF. For the CDR3, the DNA is TGTGCCAGCAGCCTCTCTAGGGGGGACGAATACGAGCAGTACTTC. The V and J genes are TRBV5-5 and TRBJ2-7; either TRBD1 or TRBD2 may fit D (6 bases each). CDR1 is SGHKS and CDR2 is YYEKEE in the germline V gene (reference sequence). CDR3 length: 15 residues. The V gene lost 4 bases and the J gene lost 4 bases, with 18 bases spanning the gap.

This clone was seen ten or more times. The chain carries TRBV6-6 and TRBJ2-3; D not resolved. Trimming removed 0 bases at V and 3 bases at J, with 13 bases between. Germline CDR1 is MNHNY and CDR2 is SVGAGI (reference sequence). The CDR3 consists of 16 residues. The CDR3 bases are TGTGCCAGCAGTTACTCTTTAGGGAAGCCAACAGATACGCAGTATTTT. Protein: CASSYSLGKPTDTQYF.

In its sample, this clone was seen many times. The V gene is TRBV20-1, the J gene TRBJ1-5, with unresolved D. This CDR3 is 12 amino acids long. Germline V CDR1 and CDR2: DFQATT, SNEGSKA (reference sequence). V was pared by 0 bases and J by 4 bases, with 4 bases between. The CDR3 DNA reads TGCAGTGCTAGAGAACCTAATCAGCCCCAGCATTTT. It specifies CSAREPNQPQHF.